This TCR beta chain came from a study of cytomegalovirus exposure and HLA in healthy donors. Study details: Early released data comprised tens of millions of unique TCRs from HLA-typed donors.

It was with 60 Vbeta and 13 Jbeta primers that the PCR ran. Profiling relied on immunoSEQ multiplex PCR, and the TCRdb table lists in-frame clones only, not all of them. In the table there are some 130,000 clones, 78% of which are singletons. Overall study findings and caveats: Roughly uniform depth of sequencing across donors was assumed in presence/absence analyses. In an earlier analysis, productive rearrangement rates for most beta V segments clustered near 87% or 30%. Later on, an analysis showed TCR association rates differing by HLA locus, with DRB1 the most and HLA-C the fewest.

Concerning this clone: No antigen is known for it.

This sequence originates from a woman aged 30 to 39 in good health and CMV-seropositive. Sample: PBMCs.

For the CDR3, the DNA is TGTGCCAGCAGCTCCGGAGGGATCCACTCACCCCTCCACTTT. Translation gives CASSSGGIHSPLHF. V gene TRBV7-8 combines with J gene TRBJ1-6; D not resolved. V was trimmed by 4 bases and J by 10 bases, leaving 14 bases between them. The CDR3 covers 14 residues. The V gene's germline CDR1 is SGHVS and CDR2 FQNEAQ.